This TCR beta chain was sequenced during a study of shared clonotypes between healthy human individuals. Study-wide points: Researchers found naive subsets generally carried larger estimated richness than memory subsets. Shared clonotypes across all four donors exceeded non-shared ones in generation probability.

This clone was counted only a few times. The antigen is undetermined. At one end the junction does not follow the germline gene, possibly because of a read error. Here immunoSEQ multiplex PCR was the method, and the copy in TCRdb shows in-frame clones only, minus some. The data contain around 700,000 clones, 60% to 80% of them singletons. What was sequenced was memory CD4+ T cells sorted from blood. The subset here: CD45RA-negative fraction. This receptor was identified in a woman in her twenties or thirties in good health.

In DNA form, the CDR3 reads TGCGCCAGCAGCCAAGATTCTAGGATTAGGCGGGACGTACACTTT. This sequence encodes CASSQDSRIRRDVHF. V is TRBV4-1 and J is TRBJ1-1; possibly TRBD1 for D (5 bases). The CDR3 spans 15 residues. Germline-derived CDR1 and CDR2 are MGHRA and YSYEKL.